A single sample gave rise to the 18 T cell receptor beta chains below, sequenced in a study of blood T cell repertoires in COVID-19. Generated by immunoSEQ multiplex PCR, the TCRdb table keeps only in-frame clones and is missing some. The repertoire holds some 70,000 clones, with 75% to 90% as singletons. The sample comprised peripheral blood. Every receptor here comes from a man aged 50 to 59 with active COVID-19.

The chain carries TRBV4-2 and TRBJ1-2; 8 bases line up with TRBD1. Germline CDR1 reads LGHNA; CDR2 reads YNFKEQ. This CDR3 contains 15 residues. Losses at the gene ends were 1 base for V and 4 bases for J; bases not matched to a gene: 5. CDR3 nucleotides: TGTGCCAGCAGCCAAGTCGCAGGGGGCGGCTATGGCTACACCTTC. Translation: CASSQVAGGGYGYTF.

The V and J genes are TRBV4-2 and TRBJ1-1; TRBD1 agrees at 11 bases. The V gene end was trimmed by 3 bases and the J gene end by 1 base; junction bases not matched to a gene: 1. This CDR3 comprises 15 residues. Germline CDR1 and CDR2: LGHNA and YNFKEQ. The CDR3 bases are TGTGCCAGCAGCCATGGACAGGGGGCGAACACTGAAGCTTTCTTT. The encoded protein is CASSHGQGANTEAFF.

V is TRBV4-3 and J is TRBJ2-1; the match to TRBD2 covers 12 bases. V lost 0 bases to trimming and J lost 4 bases; unmatched junction nucleotides: 7. Germline V CDR1 and CDR2: LGHNA, YSLEER. The CDR3 contains 18 residues. The chain's CDR3 is CASSQDRLAGGWYNEQFF. CDR3 coding DNA: TGCGCCAGCAGCCAAGATCGGCTAGCGGGGGGGTGGTACAATGAGCAGTTCTTC.

The chain combines TRBV6-4 with TRBJ2-5; TRBD2 might be the D (5 bases). CDR1 and CDR2 from the germline V gene are MRHNA and SNTAGT. The CDR3 spans 15 residues. The V end lost 3 bases, the J end lost 5 bases, and 16 bases lay between the germline ends. CDR3 in DNA: TGTGCCAGCAGTGAACGGGAAGGGTTGGTGGAGACCCAGTACTTC. Amino acid sequence: CASSEREGLVETQYF.

This clone has a single count. The chain is built from TRBV2 and TRBJ2-3, with 14 bases that match TRBD2. The CDR3 spans 15 residues. Trimming removed 10 bases from V and 5 bases from J; junction bases left unmatched: 8. Per the germline V gene, CDR1 is SNHLY and CDR2 is FYNNEI. The CDR3 spells CAIRLAGGLGDTQYF. The CDR3 nucleotides are TGTGCCATCCGACTAGCGGGGGGGCTGGGAGATACGCAGTATTTT.

The CDR3 spells CASSLRGSQTQYF. The CDR3 region has the DNA TGTGCCAGCAGTTTGCGGGGTTCGCAGACCCAGTACTTC. The V gene is TRBV12-3 or TRBV12-4, the J gene TRBJ2-5; D perhaps matches TRBD2 (6 bases). The CDR3 sequence is 13 residues long. Trimming took off 3 bases at V and 6 bases at J, with 11 bases between the two ends.

The rearrangement links TRBV10-3 to TRBJ1-1, with a tentative D call TRBD1 (6 bases). The V gene's germline CDR1 is ENHRY and CDR2 SYGVKD. V was clipped by 5 bases and J by 4 bases, with 14 bases between them. The CDR3 loop spans 14 amino acids. CDR3 region: CAISSRGVGTEAFF. In nucleotides, the CDR3 is TGTGCCATCAGTAGCAGGGGCGTCGGCACTGAAGCTTTCTTT.

V gene TRBV4-2 combines with J gene TRBJ2-3; TRBD2 aligns across 11 bases. After removal of 1 base from V and 4 bases from J, the junction contained 7 bases not matched to a gene. CDR3 length: 17 residues. Germline V gene lookup returns CDR1 LGHNA and CDR2 YNFKEQ. The CDR3 DNA reads TGTGCCAGCAGCCAAGGTCTAGCGGGGGGCATCTCAGATACGCAGTATTTT. This gives the protein CASSQGLAGGISDTQYF.

The chain couples TRBV7-8 to TRBJ2-5, with TRBD2 identical over 13 bases. Germline trimming cut 6 bases from V and 5 bases from J; bases unmatched to any gene: 12. Germline V lookup: CDR1 SGHVS, CDR2 FQNEAQ. The CDR3 extends over 17 amino acids. CDR3 sequence: CASRGGLAGLKRETQYF. The CDR3 coding sequence is TGTGCCAGCAGGGGGGGACTAGCGGGGCTAAAAAGGGAGACCCAGTACTTC.

J is TRBJ2-5 and V is TRBV6-5, with 8 bases fitting TRBD2. Germline CDR1 MNHEY, CDR2 SVGAGI. Trimming cost V 4 bases and J 7 bases; bases outside gene matches: 8. This CDR3 region has 14 residues. For the CDR3, the DNA is TGTGCCAGCAGTTCCGGAGGGCTAGCGGGGACCCAGTACTTC. This gives the protein CASSSGGLAGTQYF.

The chain combines TRBV19 with TRBJ1-2; D may be TRBD1 (6 bases). The germline V and J ends were trimmed by 5 bases and 2 bases, with 12 bases remaining between them. CDR3 length: 14 amino acids. Per the germline V gene, CDR1 is LNHDA and CDR2 is SQIVND (reference sequence). CDR3 nucleotides: TGTGCCAGTAGTGACCAACAGGGAAACTATGGCTACACCTTC. Residues: CASSDQQGNYGYTF. Looking up the rest from reference TRBV19 and TRBJ1-2 gives the full variable domain: DGGITQSPKYLFRKEGQNVTLSCEQNLNHDAMYWYRQDPGQGLRLIYYSQIVNDFQKGDIAEGYSVSREKKESFPLTVTSAQKNPTAFYLCASSDQQGNYGYTFGSGTRLTVV.

The chain couples TRBV5-1 to TRBJ1-5; 9 nucleotides agree with TRBD1. The CDR3 runs 14 residues. CDR1 is SGHRS and CDR2 is YFSETQ in the germline V gene. The J segment lost 7 bases and the V segment lost 0 bases, leaving 2 bases of the junction unmatched. CDR3 nucleotides: TGCGCCAGCAGCTTGGAGGGGACAGGGCAGCCCCAGCATTTT. Amino acids: CASSLEGTGQPQHF.

The chain combines TRBV7-8 with TRBJ1-2, with D tentatively TRBD1 (6 bases). The CDR3 contains 14 residues. V dropped 5 bases and J dropped 4 bases, with 14 bases sitting between them. Germline assignment: CDR1 SGHVS and CDR2 FQNEAQ. This CDR3 reads CASSPGDTSYGYTF. DNA for the CDR3: TGTGCCAGCAGCCCCGGGGACACGAGCTATGGCTACACCTTC. Full variable domain (missing parts from reference TRBV7-8 and TRBJ1-2): GAGVSQSPRYKVAKRGQDVALRCDPISGHVSLFWYQQALGQGPEFLTYFQNEAQLDKSGLPSDRFFAERPEGSVSTLKIQRTQQEDSAVYLCASSPGDTSYGYTFGSGTRLTVV.

The chain has TRBV7-2 and TRBJ2-7; perhaps TRBD2 as D (6 bases). The germline gives CDR1 SGHTA, CDR2 FQGNSA. Trimming took 1 base from V and 4 from J, leaving 14 bases between them. The CDR3 is 15 amino acids. The CDR3 reads CASSLGEAGRYEQYF. CDR3 DNA: TGTGCCAGCAGCTTAGGGGAGGCAGGCCGTTACGAGCAGTACTTC.

The CDR3 nucleotides read TGTGCCAGCAGTTCCAGCGGGGGGCCCACAGATACGCAGTATTTT. This gives the protein CASSSSGGPTDTQYF. The chain combines TRBV6-5 with TRBJ2-3; TRBD2 agrees at 9 bases. After removal of 4 bases from V and 2 bases from J, the junction contained 4 bases not matched to a gene. The CDR3 extends over 15 amino acids. From germline, CDR1 is MNHEY and CDR2 SVGAGI.

This sequence joins TRBV28 and TRBJ2-1; TRBD1 agrees at 12 bases. The ends lost 2 bases at V and 8 bases at J; junction bases unmatched: 7. Germline V gene data show CDR1 as MDHEN and CDR2 as SYDVKM. The CDR3 consists of 16 residues. The CDR3 loop is CASSLPSGQGADEQFF. CDR3 DNA: TGTGCCAGCAGTTTACCATCGGGACAGGGGGCCGATGAGCAGTTCTTC.

The V and J genes are TRBV9 and TRBJ2-1, with 7 positions matching TRBD1. V lost 0 bases to trimming and J lost 6 bases; unmatched junction nucleotides: 6. The CDR3 runs to 15 residues. Per germline, CDR1 SGDLS and CDR2 YYNGEE. The CDR3 sequence is CASSVGRGGLNEQFF. Written as DNA, the CDR3 is TGTGCCAGCAGCGTAGGTCGAGGGGGCCTCAATGAGCAGTTCTTC. Complete variable domain (other parts from reference TRBV9 and TRBJ2-1): DSGVTQTPKHLITATGQRVTLRCSPRSGDLSVYWYQQSLDQGLQFLIQYYNGEERAKGNILERFSAQQFPDLHSELNLSSLELGDSALYFCASSVGRGGLNEQFFGPGTRLTVL.

This chain joins TRBV19 and TRBJ2-3; D remains ambiguous. Germline loops: CDR1 LNHDA, CDR2 SQIVND (reference sequence). The CDR3 extends over 15 amino acids. The germline V and J ends were trimmed by 1 base and 1 base, with 9 bases remaining between them. This CDR3 reads CASSIGYEGTDTQYF. The CDR3 DNA sequence: TGTGCCAGTAGTATAGGGTATGAGGGCACAGATACGCAGTATTTT.